This T cell receptor beta chain was found in a study of T cells in Graves' hyperthyroidism and ophthalmopathy. The sample of blood was obtained at first hyperthyroidism diagnosis (before any ophthalmopathy symptoms). V was trimmed by 0 bases and J by 7 bases, leaving 15 bases between them. The CDR3 contains 15 residues. Germline loops: CDR1 SGHTA, CDR2 FQGTGA. What was amplified from RNA transcripts were TCR beta CDR3 regions. A first-round RT-PCR of the TCR CDR3 used the HTBI primer set. Via MiXCR, TCRdb re-called the multiplex PCR reads, giving one row per CDR3 protein. The profile covers about 580,000 distinct CDR3 sequences, with approximately 14% appearing a single time and 5.8% taken by the ten largest.

The source is a woman in her thirties with Graves' hyperthyroidism that later progressed to Graves' ophthalmopathy. Sequencing was performed on blood. V gene TRBV7-3 combines with J gene TRBJ1-2; D perhaps matches TRBD1 (5 bases). The CDR3 loop is CASSLTIGGGAGYTF. The CDR3 DNA follows: TGTGCCAGCAGCTTAACGATTGGGGGGGGAGCTGGCTACACCTTC.